Each of the 8 T cell receptor beta chains below was sequenced from the same sample in a study of T-cell memory formation after mild COVID-19. From the 5' RACE reads, TCRdb called clonotypes with MiXCR, one entry per CDR3 protein. Among around 250,000 distinct CDR3 sequences listed, over 9% were seen once. Material for sequencing was PBMCs or a T cell subset sorted from them (not recorded which). Receptor source: a man younger than 35 who had mild COVID-19 (a few samples of this study predate the infection). Cell type and time point are not known.

This clonotype was picked up a small number of times. The junction does not match germline at one end; this may be a read error. CDR3 amino acids: CASSVNSGRTEGFF. The CDR3 bases are TGTGCCAGCAGTGTAAACTCGGGTAGGACCGAAGGTTTCTTT. The chain couples TRBV2 to TRBJ1-1; D is unresolved. The CDR3 is made up of 14 amino acids. From germline, CDR1 is SNHLY and CDR2 FYNNEI.

This clonotype has a handful of counts. The chain employs TRBV7-9 and TRBJ1-1; no firm D call. V was trimmed by 3 bases and J by 5 bases, leaving 16 bases between them. The CDR3 has 15 residues. Germline loops: CDR1 SEHNR, CDR2 FQNEAQ (reference sequence). The CDR3 loop reads CASSFLEGSGTEAFF. CDR3 nucleotides: TGTGCCAGCAGCTTTTTAGAGGGATCGGGTACTGAAGCTTTCTTT. Variable domain in full (rest from reference TRBV7-9 and TRBJ1-1): DTGVSQNPRHKITKRGQNVTFRCDPISEHNRLYWYRQTLGQGPEFLTYFQNEAQLEKSRLLSDRFSAERPKGSFSTLEIQRTEQGDSAMYLCASSFLEGSGTEAFFGQGTRLTVV.

The chain combines TRBV18 with TRBJ2-1; weak D call: TRBD1 (5 bases). The CDR3 covers 15 residues. V gave up 1 base and J gave up 5 bases, with 12 bases separating them. Germline CDR1 reads KGHSH; CDR2 reads LQKENI. This CDR3 reads CASSPRRDSHNEQFF. The CDR3 nucleotides read TGTGCCAGCTCACCACGTCGAGACAGCCACAATGAGCAGTTCTTC.

This clonotype was seen at least ten times. V is TRBV29-1 and J is TRBJ1-5; the D is unclear. Germline V lookup: CDR1 SQVTM, CDR2 ANQGSEA. The CDR3 spans 12 residues. The V end was cut by 4 bases, the J end by 5 bases, with 9 bases between. The CDR3 bases are TGCAGCGTTGTAGCGGAGGATCAGCCCCAGCATTTT. Protein: CSVVAEDQPQHF.

This clonotype was seen only a few times. J is TRBJ2-7 and V is TRBV7-9; D gene unclear. CDR1 is SEHNR and CDR2 is FQNEAQ in the germline V gene (reference sequence). This CDR3 is 16 amino acids long. Trimming cost V 5 bases and J 2 bases, with 19 bases left between them. CDR3 bases: TGTGCCAGCAGCCCCCCTGAAGGCAGGACGCCCTACGAGCAGTACTTC. It is translated as CASSPPEGRTPYEQYF.

The J gene is TRBJ1-5, the V gene TRBV29-1; the D gene is possibly TRBD1 (6 bases). V was cut by 4 bases and J by 7 bases, with 14 bases left in between. The V gene's germline CDR1 is SQVTM and CDR2 ANQGSEA. The CDR3 consists of 13 residues. The CDR3 reads CSVAGAQGQPQHF. The CDR3 DNA reads as TGCAGCGTTGCAGGGGCCCAGGGACAGCCCCAGCATTTT.

In its sample, this clonotype was seen a few times. V gene TRBV12-3 or TRBV12-4 combines with J gene TRBJ2-1; 7 positions agree with TRBD2. V was pared by 5 bases and J by 2 bases, with 9 bases of the junction left unmatched. The CDR3 runs 16 residues. Written as DNA, the CDR3 is TGTGCCAGCAGTCCCCAGTCGGGGGGTCCCTACAATGAGCAGTTCTTC. It translates to CASSPQSGGPYNEQFF.

This clonotype was seen more than once but under ten times. V gene TRBV5-1 combines with J gene TRBJ2-1; no firm D call. CDR3 size: 15 residues. V lost 3 bases and J 8 bases, leaving 18 bases between the germline ends. Germline CDR1 is SGHRS and CDR2 is YFSETQ. The DNA for the CDR3 is TGCGCCAGCAGCTCCAGAACCTTGACGGGCGATGAGCAGTTCTTC. Amino acids: CASSSRTLTGDEQFF. Full variable domain (remainder filled in from reference TRBV5-1 and TRBJ2-1): KAGVTQTPRYLIKTRGQQVTLSCSPISGHRSVSWYQQTPGQGLQFLFEYFSETQRNKGNFPGRFSGRQFSNSRSEMNVSTLELGDSALYLCASSSRTLTGDEQFFGPGTRLTVL.